This T cell receptor beta chain was identified in a study of blood T cell repertoires in COVID-19. Study as a whole: The United States, Italy and Spain were the sources of the acute and convalescent COVID-19 samples.

This CDR3 is 12 amino acids long. The germline V gene has CDR1 SGHKS and CDR2 YYEKEE (reference sequence). As regards this clone: One end of the junction fails to match germline, which may point to a read error.

Sequenced by immunoSEQ multiplex PCR; TCRdb stores in-frame clones only, minus some. The sample has some 190,000 clones; roughly four fifths are singletons. The sequencing sample was made of peripheral blood. This rearrangement joins TRBV5-5 to TRBJ2-7; D gene unclear. The sequence came from a woman in her seventies with active or convalescent COVID-19. The CDR3 loop reads CASRLDLYEQYF. DNA for the CDR3: TGTGCCAGCAGATTGGATCTCTACGAGCAGTACTTC.